Below, 5 T cell receptor beta chains from the same sample are listed, as sequenced in a study of identical twins. MiXCR, run by TCRdb on the 5' RACE reads, gives a single entry per CDR3 protein. Here the sample spans around 450,000 distinct CDR3 sequences, 13% to 15% being singletons. These records were also assigned to another study, of yellow fever vaccine responses in identical twins.

The sample taken for sequencing was CD4+ T cells sorted from blood. The origin of the receptors is a woman aged 18-29 years in good health.

In this sample, this clonotype turned up a few times. This chain links TRBV5-5 with TRBJ2-1, with 14 bases fitting TRBD2. J was trimmed by 8 bases and V by 4 bases; bases with no gene match: 11. Germline lookup yields CDR1 SGHKS and CDR2 YYEKEE (reference sequence). CDR3 size: 17 residues. CDR3 sequence: CASSPFAGTSGSYEQFF. Written as DNA, the CDR3 is TGTGCCAGCAGCCCATTTGCCGGGACTAGCGGGAGCTATGAGCAGTTCTTC.

The chain carries TRBV30 and TRBJ2-1, with D perhaps matching TRBD2 (6 bases). The CDR3 totals 13 residues. The germline V gene has CDR1 GTSNPN and CDR2 SVGIG (reference sequence). V was pared by 3 bases and J by 9 bases, with 15 bases between. CDR3 sequence (DNA): TGTGCCTGGAGACACGTGGGGGGAGCTGAGCAGTTCTTC. This gives the protein CAWRHVGGAEQFF.

Note on this clonotype: This may be a read error: a much more frequent sequence differs by one nucleotide. J is TRBJ1-1 and V is TRBV20-1, with D uncertain. Trimming removed 3 bases from V and 1 base from J, with 9 bases in between. The CDR3 extends over 13 amino acids. Germline loops: CDR1 DFQATT, CDR2 SNEGSKA (reference sequence). The CDR3 sequence: CSARVSANTEAFF. CDR3 in DNA: TGCAGTGCTAGGGTCTCGGCGAACACTGAAGCTTTCTTT.

This clonotype was picked up one time. This chain uses TRBV2 with TRBJ2-5, with 8 bases aligning to TRBD2. CDR1 is SNHLY and CDR2 is FYNNEI in the germline V gene. This CDR3 is 13 amino acids long. Germline trimming cut 6 bases from V and 5 bases from J; bases unmatched to any gene: 5. The CDR3 DNA sequence: TGTGCCAGCAGGGCGGGGGGCCAGGAGACCCAGTACTTC. Its protein is CASRAGGQETQYF.

This chain links TRBV6-5 with TRBJ2-1; 14 bases fit TRBD2. V shed 2 bases, J shed 9 bases, and the junction held 12 bases outside the gene matches. The CDR3 totals 18 residues. Germline V gene sequence: CDR1 MNHEY, CDR2 SVGAGI. CDR3 protein: CASSYQGTSGRAVAEQFF. As DNA, the CDR3 is TGTGCCAGCAGTTACCAGGGGACTAGCGGGAGAGCGGTTGCTGAGCAGTTCTTC.